The clone carrying this T cell receptor (beta chain) occurred once. Stated treatment: about 20 received Ad26.COV2.S at low or high dose, single or two shots; roughly 5 received placebo; per-sample allocation not given. All samples were drawn on day 63, counting from the first vaccine or placebo injection. The sample belongs to a study of Ad26.COV2.S vaccination and SARS-CoV-2 variants. For the study at large: Once or twice, 56 days apart, Ad26.COV2.S was delivered intramuscularly.

Data came from immunoSEQ multiplex PCR; TCRdb stores just in-frame clones and leaves some out. The sample lists 510,000 or so clones, around 88% occurring once. Germline assignment: CDR1 MNHEY and CDR2 SVGAGI. CDR3 length: 13 residues. V lost 5 bases and J 4 bases, leaving 11 bases between the germline ends. The material was peripheral blood, obtained in a trial of Ad26.COV2.S vaccine versus placebo. The sequence was collected from a person aged 18 to 59 who received the Ad26.COV2.S COVID-19 vaccine or a placebo. The chain combines TRBV6-5 with TRBJ1-1; D is possibly TRBD1 (5 bases). The CDR3 protein is CASSRDPGTEAFF. The CDR3 DNA is TGTGCCAGCAGTCGGGACCCCGGCACTGAAGCTTTCTTT.